The clone carrying this TCR beta chain appeared a few times. Its antigen remains unidentified. Both TRBC1 and TRBC2 were covered by a beta constant-region primer of two equimolar oligonucleotides. Four rounds of PCR amplified the ligated cDNA using nested alpha and beta constant-region primers plus SP2. Each CDR3 protein gets one entry after TCRdb re-called the UMI-ligation and nested PCR reads with MiXCR. This table has approximately 150,000 distinct CDR3 sequences, over 20% appearing once. The data were taken from a study of naive and memory T cell subsets. Study-level results: In CD4 and CD8 cells, diversity dropped from naive through EMRA. Each distinct alpha or beta sequence counts as one clonotype. Especially in CD8 cells, naive repertoires contained a few larger clonotypes, possibly CD45RA-re-expressing memory cells.

The sample was naive CD4+ T cells from blood. The clonotype originates from a human donor in good health.

This chain's CDR3 is CSVGIPNTEAFF. The DNA of the CDR3 is TGCAGCGTTGGAATTCCGAACACTGAAGCTTTCTTT. The V gene is TRBV29-1, the J gene TRBJ1-1; D gene ambiguous. The CDR3 contains 12 residues. Trimming pared 4 bases from V and 1 base from J, leaving 7 bases between. CDR1 and CDR2 from the germline V gene are SQVTM and ANQGSEA. Filled out from reference TRBV29-1 and TRBJ1-1, the complete variable domain reads SAVISQKPSRDICQRGTSLTIQCQVDSQVTMMFWYRQQPGQSLTLIATANQGSEATYESGFVIDKFPISRPNLTFSTLTVSNMSPEDSSIYLCSVGIPNTEAFFGQGTRLTVV.